The 32 T cell receptor beta chains presented below share a single source sample, sequenced in a study of blood T cell repertoires in COVID-19. Using immunoSEQ multiplex PCR, the repertoire was profiled, and TCRdb retains in-frame clones only, with some absent. In the table there are around 160,000 clones, 80% to 90% of which are singletons. Sequencing input: peripheral blood. The receptor source for this set is an elderly woman with acute or convalescent COVID-19.

The chain employs TRBV3-1 (or the pseudogene TRBV3-2) and TRBJ2-7; D is unresolved. Germline CDR1 reads LGHDT; CDR2 reads YNNKEL (reference sequence). The CDR3 extends over 15 amino acids. V lost 1 base, J lost 0 bases, and 10 bases lay in between. CDR3 amino acids: CASSQAPKLSYEQYF. The CDR3 DNA reads TGTGCCAGCAGCCAAGCCCCGAAACTCTCCTACGAGCAGTACTTC.

This chain links TRBV12-5 with TRBJ2-3; unclear D gene. Trimming took 2 bases from V and 2 from J, leaving 11 bases between them. Germline V CDR1 and CDR2: LGHNT, FRNRAP. The CDR3 extends over 15 amino acids. The CDR3 loop reads CASGLSLSPTDTQYF. CDR3 nucleotides: TGTGCTAGTGGTTTGAGCCTTAGCCCCACAGATACGCAGTATTTT.

Points on this clone: This sample also contains other DNA sequences that code for the same CDR3. The V call is TRBV28, the J call TRBJ2-3; 8 nucleotides align to TRBD2. V was clipped by 6 bases and J by 5 bases; unmatched bases: 4. CDR3 size: 13 residues. Germline V gives CDR1 MDHEN, CDR2 SYDVKM. CDR3 sequence: CASSGRALDTQYF. DNA for the CDR3: TGTGCCAGCAGCGGGAGGGCCCTAGATACGCAGTATTTT.

This clone showed up just once. The V call is TRBV7-2, the J call TRBJ2-1; a possible D gene is TRBD2 (7 bases). This CDR3 has 16 amino acids. The germline V gene encodes CDR1 SGHTA and CDR2 FQGNSA. Trimming cost V 3 bases and J 3 bases, with 15 bases left between them. CDR3 coding DNA: TGTGCCAGCAGCTTCTCTAGGGGGGGGATCTACAATGAGCAGTTCTTC. Its translation is CASSFSRGGIYNEQFF. Full variable domain (remainder filled in from reference TRBV7-2 and TRBJ2-1): GAGVSQSPSNKVTEKGKDVELRCDPISGHTALYWYRQSLGQGLEFLIYFQGNSAPDKSGLPSDRFSAERTGGSVSTLTIQRTQQEDSAVYLCASSFSRGGIYNEQFFGPGTRLTVL.

In nucleotides, the CDR3 is TGCGCCAGCAGTCTAACTTGGGACAGGGGGAACTATGGCTACACCTTC. Residues: CASSLTWDRGNYGYTF. The chain couples TRBV5-1 to TRBJ1-2, with 11 bases that match TRBD1. The length of the CDR3 is 16 residues. V trimming: 5 bases; J trimming: 2 bases; junction bases outside the gene matches: 8. Germline lookup yields CDR1 SGHRS and CDR2 YFSETQ.

The chain recombines TRBV19 with TRBJ1-5; no clear D. Germline assignment: CDR1 LNHDA and CDR2 SQIVND (reference sequence). Trimming shortened V by 0 bases and J by 5 bases, and 5 bases separated the two germline ends. CDR3 size: 13 residues. The CDR3 here is CASSIDLYQPQHF. In DNA form, the CDR3 reads TGTGCCAGTAGTATAGATCTGTATCAGCCCCAGCATTTT.

The V call is TRBV27, the J call TRBJ1-6; 7 positions agree with TRBD1. V gave up 1 base and J gave up 7 bases; unmatched junction bases: 4. CDR3 length: 15 residues. Germline V gives CDR1 MNHEY, CDR2 SMNVEV (reference sequence). DNA for the CDR3: TGTGCCAGCAGTTTATGGACAGGAGGCAATTCACCCCTCCACTTT. This encodes CASSLWTGGNSPLHF.

The genes are TRBV18 and TRBJ2-2; weak D call: TRBD2 (7 bases). CDR3 length equals 16 residues. Germline V lookup: CDR1 KGHSH, CDR2 LQKENI. The V end lost 3 bases, the J end lost 0 bases, and 11 bases lay between the germline ends. CDR3 sequence reads: CASSPAGAPNTGELFF. The CDR3 DNA sequence: TGTGCCAGCTCACCCGCGGGGGCTCCGAACACCGGGGAGCTGTTTTTT.

Details on this clone: This CDR3 is also generated by other DNA sequences in the sample. This chain joins TRBV7-9 and TRBJ1-6; no reliable D call. V was cut by 3 bases and J by 7 bases, with 4 bases left in between. Germline CDR1 reads SEHNR; CDR2 reads FQNEAQ (reference sequence). The CDR3 contains 12 residues. The CDR3 protein is CASSFSNSPLHF. Written as DNA, the CDR3 is TGTGCCAGCAGCTTTAGCAATTCACCCCTCCACTTT.

The chain couples TRBV3-1 (or the pseudogene TRBV3-2) to TRBJ1-2; 9 bases are shared with TRBD1. CDR1 is LGHDT and CDR2 is YNNKEL in the germline V gene (reference sequence). The CDR3 is 15 residues long. Trimming cost V 4 bases and J 8 bases; bases outside gene matches: 11. As DNA, the CDR3 is TGTGCCAGCAGCCCGCCGGGACAGGGCCTCCGAGGCTACACCTTC. Translating it yields CASSPPGQGLRGYTF.

This clone was detected once. Written as DNA, the CDR3 is TGTGCCAGCAGTTACATCGGACTAGCGGGGTACAATGAGCAGTTCTTC. It specifies CASSYIGLAGYNEQFF. The V call is TRBV6-2 or TRBV6-3, the J call TRBJ2-1; 12 nucleotides agree with TRBD2. This CDR3 is built from 16 residues. Germline CDR1 is MNHEY and CDR2 is SVGEGT. V lost 2 bases and J lost 4; bases outside the gene matches: 3.

The rearrangement links TRBV5-4 to TRBJ2-3; the D is unclear. V lost 3 bases, J lost 1 base, and 12 bases lay in between. CDR3 size: 15 residues. Germline V gene data show CDR1 as SGHNT and CDR2 as YYREEE (reference sequence). The CDR3 coding sequence is TGTGCCAGCAGCTCTAGATCGGCGGGCACAGATACGCAGTATTTT. It codes for CASSSRSAGTDTQYF.

V gene TRBV9 combines with J gene TRBJ1-1; tentatively, D is TRBD1 (5 bases). The V gene lost 4 bases and the J gene lost 4 bases, with 14 bases spanning the gap. Per germline, CDR1 SGDLS and CDR2 YYNGEE. The CDR3 is 14 amino acids. The CDR3 DNA is TGTGCCAGCAGCCCGGGGGTTGCGAGCACTGAAGCTTTCTTT. Protein product: CASSPGVASTEAFF.

V usage is TRBV28 and J usage is TRBJ2-1; possible D gene TRBD2, 6 bases. V was pared by 5 bases and J by 4 bases, with 15 bases between. Germline V gene lookup returns CDR1 MDHEN and CDR2 SYDVKM. This CDR3 contains 15 residues. The CDR3 DNA reads TGTGCCAGCAGTGGAATTCGGGAGTGGTACAATGAGCAGTTCTTC. Amino acid sequence: CASSGIREWYNEQFF.

The chain links TRBV4-2 to TRBJ2-7, with TRBD2 matching 12 bases. The V gene's germline CDR1 is LGHNA and CDR2 YNFKEQ. V trimming: 4 bases; J trimming: 3 bases; junction bases outside the gene matches: 4. This CDR3 is built from 15 residues. CDR3 amino acids: CASSRGLAGSYEQYF. The CDR3 DNA is TGTGCCAGCAGCCGAGGACTAGCGGGGAGCTACGAGCAGTACTTC.

This chain's CDR3 is CASSSDLGIPEAFF. As DNA, the CDR3 is TGTGCCAGCAGCTCGGACTTAGGGATCCCCGAAGCTTTCTTT. The chain links TRBV2 to TRBJ1-1; no firm D call. The CDR3 runs 14 residues. With 6 bases removed from V and 8 bases from J, the gap between germline ends came to 19 bases. CDR1 is SNHLY and CDR2 is FYNNEI in the germline V gene.

V is TRBV7-9 and J is TRBJ1-2; no definite D call. V lost 2 bases, J lost 7 bases, and 17 bases lay in between. Germline V gives CDR1 SEHNR, CDR2 FQNEAQ (reference sequence). CDR3 length: 15 residues. DNA for the CDR3: TGTGCCAGCAGCTTATCGTCCCGGGGAGCTAGTGGCTACACCTTC. Protein product: CASSLSSRGASGYTF.

The table lists this clone with a count of one. The gene calls are TRBV27 and TRBJ2-3, with D tentatively TRBD2 (5 bases). The V gene's germline CDR1 is MNHEY and CDR2 SMNVEV (reference sequence). The CDR3 has 13 residues. V dropped 10 bases and J dropped 2 bases, with 13 bases sitting between them. The CDR3 sequence: CATRIANTDTQYF. The CDR3 nucleotides are TGTGCCACCAGGATAGCGAACACAGATACGCAGTATTTT.

The chain employs TRBV7-9 and TRBJ2-3, with D tentatively TRBD2 (6 bases). Germline lookup yields CDR1 SEHNR and CDR2 FQNEAQ (reference sequence). This CDR3 has 14 amino acids. Between the trimmed V and J ends, which lost 3 bases and 0 bases, there was a span of 7 bases. Here the CDR3 reads CASSFSGSTDTQYF. DNA of the CDR3: TGTGCCAGCAGCTTTAGCGGTAGCACAGATACGCAGTATTTT.

This clone was seen more than once but under ten times. Written as DNA, the CDR3 is TGTGCCATCAGTGAAGGGGAAAGGGGTGCCTACGAGCAGTACTTC. Protein: CAISEGERGAYEQYF. The rearrangement joins TRBV10-3 to TRBJ2-7, with a possible D match to TRBD1 (5 bases). Per germline, CDR1 ENHRY and CDR2 SYGVKD. The CDR3 extends over 15 amino acids. The ends were cut back, 3 bases at V and 2 bases at J, with 14 bases in the middle.

This clone was picked up one time. The chain carries TRBV6-6 and TRBJ2-1; TRBD2 matches at 10 bases. The junction had 1 base not matched to a gene; V was cut back by 2 bases and J by 6 bases. From germline, CDR1 is MNHNY and CDR2 SVGAGI (reference sequence). The CDR3 totals 14 residues. Here the CDR3 reads CASSYRTSGNEQFF. The CDR3 DNA reads as TGTGCCAGCAGTTACCGGACTAGCGGCAATGAGCAGTTCTTC.

The chain recombines TRBV5-1 with TRBJ2-3, with D maybe TRBD2 (6 bases). CDR1 is SGHRS, CDR2 YFSETQ, per germline. The V end lost 0 bases, the J end lost 5 bases, and 10 bases lay between the germline ends. This CDR3 is 14 amino acids long. The chain's CDR3 is CASSLETSLDTQYF. The CDR3 region has the DNA TGCGCCAGCAGCTTGGAGACTAGTTTAGATACGCAGTATTTT. The whole variable domain, remainder taken from reference TRBV5-1 and TRBJ2-3, is KAGVTQTPRYLIKTRGQQVTLSCSPISGHRSVSWYQQTPGQGLQFLFEYFSETQRNKGNFPGRFSGRQFSNSRSEMNVSTLELGDSALYLCASSLETSLDTQYFGPGTRLTVL.

This clone is a singleton in its sample. This chain uses TRBV18 with TRBJ1-1; tentatively, D is TRBD1 (5 bases). This CDR3 spans 15 amino acids. Germline CDR1 reads KGHSH; CDR2 reads LQKENI. The germline V and J ends were trimmed by 6 bases and 3 bases, with 17 bases remaining between them. CDR3 in amino acids: CASSKGPQGDTEAFF. CDR3 nucleotide sequence: TGTGCCAGCTCCAAAGGGCCTCAGGGTGACACTGAAGCTTTCTTT.

The chain has TRBV7-2 and TRBJ1-1; D remains unclear. CDR3 length: 14 amino acids. V was trimmed by 1 base and J by 5 bases, leaving 11 bases between them. Looked up from germline, CDR1 is SGHTA and CDR2 is FQGNSA. The CDR3 DNA is TGTGCCAGCAGCTTAGAGCAGATCAGGACTGAAGCTTTCTTT. Its translation is CASSLEQIRTEAFF.

This clone was observed a handful of times. The rearrangement joins TRBV6-6 to TRBJ2-5; no firm D call. The V gene's germline CDR1 is MNHNY and CDR2 SVGAGI (reference sequence). The CDR3 extends over 12 amino acids. The ends were cut back, 7 bases at V and 3 bases at J, with 9 bases in the middle. DNA for the CDR3: TGTGCCAGCAACCAGATCAAAGAGACCCAGTACTTC. Its protein product is CASNQIKETQYF.

The chain combines TRBV18 with TRBJ1-2; 7 positions agree with TRBD1. The CDR3 runs 13 residues. Unmatched junction bases numbered 1, after V lost 5 bases and J lost 1 base. Germline V lookup: CDR1 KGHSH, CDR2 LQKENI. The CDR3 loop is CASSRDSNYGYTF. The CDR3 coding sequence is TGTGCCAGCTCAAGGGACAGTAACTATGGCTACACCTTC.

The rearrangement uses TRBV9 and TRBJ2-5; D remains unclear. Per germline, CDR1 SGDLS and CDR2 YYNGEE. The V gene lost 0 bases and the J gene lost 2 bases, with 11 bases spanning the gap. The CDR3 totals 15 residues. CDR3 DNA: TGTGCCAGCAGCGTAGAGGCAATGAGGCAAGAGACCCAGTACTTC. Amino acid sequence: CASSVEAMRQETQYF.

A few counts support this clone. V gene TRBV4-2 combines with J gene TRBJ1-3, with D possibly being TRBD1 (6 bases). Germline V gives CDR1 LGHNA, CDR2 YNFKEQ. V lost 1 base, J lost 2 bases, and 12 bases lay in between. The CDR3 consists of 16 residues. DNA of the CDR3: TGTGCCAGCAGCCAAGGGGCGGGGGGGCCTGGAAACACCATATATTTT. As protein: CASSQGAGGPGNTIYF.

The rearrangement links TRBV28 to TRBJ2-6; 9 bases are a match to TRBD1. Germline V gene lookup returns CDR1 MDHEN and CDR2 SYDVKM. J gave up 1 base and V 5 bases, and 9 bases lay outside the gene matches. The CDR3 extends over 18 amino acids. The CDR3 loop is CASSTPGTGFSGANVLTF. CDR3 DNA: TGTGCCAGCAGTACACCCGGGACAGGGTTTTCTGGGGCCAACGTCCTGACTTTC.

The chain joins TRBV18 to TRBJ2-7, with 8 bases identical to TRBD2. Germline V CDR1 and CDR2: KGHSH, LQKENI. The CDR3 length is 18 residues. V lost 2 bases to trimming and J lost 3 bases; unmatched junction nucleotides: 15. In DNA, the CDR3 is TGTGCCAGCTCACCATTACGGGAGGGCCATAGGCCCAACTACGAGCAGTACTTC. Protein: CASSPLREGHRPNYEQYF. Combining the CDR3 with reference TRBV18 and TRBJ2-7 gives the whole variable domain NAGVMQNPRHLVRRRGQEARLRCSPMKGHSHVYWYRQLPEEGLKFMVYLQKENIIDESGMPKERFSAEFPKEGPSILRIQQVVRGDSAAYFCASSPLREGHRPNYEQYFGPGTRLTVT.

V is TRBV5-1 and J is TRBJ2-3; no reliable D call. V lost 6 bases and J lost 3, with 14 bases in between. Per germline, CDR1 SGHRS and CDR2 YFSETQ. The CDR3 runs 14 residues. CDR3 protein: CASTLTSPTDTQYF. CDR3 sequence (DNA): TGCGCCAGCACCCTGACAAGCCCTACAGATACGCAGTATTTT. Using reference TRBV5-1 and TRBJ2-3 for the parts outside the CDR3, the full variable domain is KAGVTQTPRYLIKTRGQQVTLSCSPISGHRSVSWYQQTPGQGLQFLFEYFSETQRNKGNFPGRFSGRQFSNSRSEMNVSTLELGDSALYLCASTLTSPTDTQYFGPGTRLTVL.

The gene calls are TRBV3-1 (or the pseudogene TRBV3-2) and TRBJ1-1; 7 bases fit TRBD1. The CDR3 is 14 residues long. CDR1 is LGHDT and CDR2 is YNNKEL in the germline V gene (reference sequence). Trimming cost V 3 bases and J 2 bases; bases outside gene matches: 3. The CDR3 loop reads CASSHRGVNTEAFF. CDR3 bases: TGTGCCAGCAGCCACAGGGGGGTAAACACTGAAGCTTTCTTT.